The following is a T cell receptor beta chain sequence with its context. The record originates from a study of cytomegalovirus exposure and HLA in healthy donors. Trimming stripped 4 bases from V and 3 bases from J, with 15 bases between. This CDR3 region has 14 residues. Per the germline V gene, CDR1 is GTSNPN and CDR2 is SVGIG (reference sequence). Amplification used 60 Vbeta primers and 13 Jbeta primers. Clones were read by immunoSEQ multiplex PCR, and TCRdb kept only the in-frame ones, dropping some. The table shows some 100,000 clones, with around 79% occurring only once. The sample consisted of PBMCs. This clonotype was obtained from a female donor in good health and CMV-seropositive. The chain joins TRBV30 to TRBJ1-2; weak D call: TRBD1 (6 bases). CDR3 DNA sequence: TGTGCCTGGAAGAGGGCAGGGGATTACTATGGCTACACCTTC. This codes for CAWKRAGDYYGYTF.